This T cell receptor (beta chain) was captured by sequencing in a study of radiation and T cells in renal cell carcinoma. Broader study findings: Top tumor clonotypes rose in blood 2 weeks post-radiation, then contracted.

With respect to this clone: Its antigen is undetermined.

Documented time point: blood 4 weeks post-SBRT, at nephrectomy. Treatment defined: 15 Gy SBRT to primary tumor, nephrectomy 4 weeks later. Data came from immunoSEQ multiplex PCR; TCRdb stores just in-frame clones and leaves some out. The table includes about 34,000 clones, 81% detected once. The sequencing used blood, collected from a patient whose treatment included radiotherapy and nephrectomy. The TCR originated in a man aged 60 to 69 with renal cell carcinoma.

The CDR3 loop reads CASTRVASTDTQYF. DNA of the CDR3: TGTGCCAGCACACGGGTGGCTAGCACAGATACGCAGTATTTT. The chain recombines TRBV27 with TRBJ2-3; D is unresolved. V was shortened by 7 bases and J by 0 bases, with 11 bases between the two germline ends. CDR3 length equals 14 residues. CDR1 MNHEY and CDR2 SMNVEV come from the germline V gene (reference sequence).